The 9 T cell receptor beta chains reported below all come from one sample, sequenced in a study of blood T cell repertoires in COVID-19 (dated by TCRdb to 2018 to 2020). Libraries were prepared through the immunoSEQ multiplex PCR assay. TCRdb carries this immuneACCESS record with in-frame sequences only. Its versions omit some clonotypes, under half of them owing to an unresolved V gene in the studies checked, with the rest unexplained. This sample has around 200,000 clones in its table, and around 85% of those were observed once. The top ten constitute 12% of the sample. The sample was peripheral blood. The receptors stem from a woman between 45 and 65 years old with acute or convalescent COVID-19.

This rearrangement joins TRBV28 to TRBJ1-1; 7 nucleotides align to TRBD1. The junction had 10 bases not matched to a gene; V was cut back by 8 bases and J by 10 bases. Germline V lookup: CDR1 MDHEN, CDR2 SYDVKM. The CDR3 has 12 residues. The CDR3 DNA reads as TGTGCCAGCCATCCCGACAGGGACAGAGCTTTCTTT. Amino acids: CASHPDRDRAFF.

V is TRBV7-8 and J is TRBJ2-7; D perhaps matches TRBD2 (6 bases). This CDR3 is built from 15 residues. V was pared by 5 bases and J by 0 bases, with 14 bases between. CDR1 SGHVS and CDR2 FQNEAQ come from the germline V gene. The CDR3 spells CASSPGGTSSYEQYF. The CDR3 DNA follows: TGTGCCAGCAGCCCCGGCGGGACGAGCTCCTACGAGCAGTACTTC.

The chain carries TRBV6-1 and TRBJ1-2, with 10 bases aligning to TRBD1. The germline gives CDR1 MNHNS, CDR2 SASEGT. The ends lost 3 bases at V and 8 bases at J; junction bases unmatched: 6. This CDR3 region has 14 residues. The CDR3 coding sequence is TGTGCCAGCAGTGACGACAGGGGGCCTAAGGGCTACACCTTC. It specifies CASSDDRGPKGYTF.

The J gene is TRBJ1-3, the V gene TRBV5-4; D is unresolved. The CDR3 sequence is 15 residues long. V was pared by 4 bases and J by 0 bases, with 11 bases between. Germline lookup yields CDR1 SGHNT and CDR2 YYREEE (reference sequence). The CDR3 bases are TGTGCCAGCAGCCTGACACTGAGCTCTGGAAACACCATATATTTT. It encodes CASSLTLSSGNTIYF. The whole variable domain, filled in from reference TRBV5-4 and TRBJ1-3, reads ETGVTQSPTHLIKTRGQQVTLRCSSQSGHNTVSWYQQALGQGPQFIFQYYREEENGRGNFPPRFSGLQFPNYSSELNVNALELDDSALYLCASSLTLSSGNTIYFGEGSWLTVV.

V and J are TRBV28 and TRBJ2-1, with D tentatively TRBD1 (6 bases). V was cut by 6 bases and J by 3 bases, with 24 bases left in between. The CDR3 consists of 18 residues. Germline CDR1 reads MDHEN; CDR2 reads SYDVKM. CDR3 amino acids: CASSPIWGPRVSYNEQFF. For the CDR3, the DNA is TGTGCCAGCAGCCCAATTTGGGGGCCCAGGGTCAGCTACAATGAGCAGTTCTTC.

The rearrangement uses TRBV6-5 and TRBJ2-7; TRBD1 agrees at 10 bases. The germline gives CDR1 MNHEY, CDR2 SVGAGI. This CDR3 spans 14 amino acids. V shed 6 bases and J 6 bases; nucleotides not matched to a gene: 8. The CDR3 sequence: CASRRGTGEGEQYF. The CDR3 nucleotides read TGTGCCAGCAGAAGAGGGACAGGGGAAGGCGAGCAGTACTTC.

The chain recombines TRBV19 with TRBJ1-2; D ambiguous. CDR1 and CDR2 from the germline V gene are LNHDA and SQIVND (reference sequence). V lost 3 bases and J lost 8, with 7 bases in between. This CDR3 has 11 residues. The CDR3 protein is CASSMRGGYTF. The CDR3 DNA reads TGTGCCAGTAGTATGCGCGGCGGCTACACCTTC.

The chain is built from TRBV19 and TRBJ2-7; 11 bases are shared with TRBD1. This CDR3 is 12 amino acids long. The germline V gene has CDR1 LNHDA and CDR2 SQIVND (reference sequence). CDR3 in amino acids: CWGQGGSYEQYF. Written as DNA, the CDR3 is TGTTGGGGACAGGGGGGATCCTACGAGCAGTACTTC.

The chain has TRBV6-5 and TRBJ2-7, with D perhaps matching TRBD2 (6 bases). Trimming removed 6 bases at V and 2 bases at J, with 8 bases between. This CDR3 spans 12 amino acids. Germline CDR1 reads MNHEY; CDR2 reads SVGAGI. In DNA, the CDR3 is TGTGCCAGCAGCGGGGGTCCCTACGAGCAGTACTTC. Its protein product is CASSGGPYEQYF.